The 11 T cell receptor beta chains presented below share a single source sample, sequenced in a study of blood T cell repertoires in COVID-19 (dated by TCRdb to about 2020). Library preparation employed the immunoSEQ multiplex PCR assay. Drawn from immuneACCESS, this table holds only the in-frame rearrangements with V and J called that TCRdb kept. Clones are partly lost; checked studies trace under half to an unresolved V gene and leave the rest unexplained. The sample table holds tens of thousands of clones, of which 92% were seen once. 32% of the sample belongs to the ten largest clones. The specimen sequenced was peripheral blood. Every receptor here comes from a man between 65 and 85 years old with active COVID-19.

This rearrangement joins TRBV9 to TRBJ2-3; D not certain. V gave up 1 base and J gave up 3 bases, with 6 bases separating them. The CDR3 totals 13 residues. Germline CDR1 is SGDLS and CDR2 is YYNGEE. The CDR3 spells CASSVMATDTQYF. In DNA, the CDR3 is TGTGCCAGCAGCGTAATGGCAACAGATACGCAGTATTTT.

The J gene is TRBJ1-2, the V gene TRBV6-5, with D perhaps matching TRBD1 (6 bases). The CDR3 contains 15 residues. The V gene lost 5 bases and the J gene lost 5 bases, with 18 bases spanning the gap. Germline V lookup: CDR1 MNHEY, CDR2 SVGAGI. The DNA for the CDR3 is TGTGCCAGCAGTCCGGACAGCCCCATTGGATATGGCTACACCTTC. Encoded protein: CASSPDSPIGYGYTF.

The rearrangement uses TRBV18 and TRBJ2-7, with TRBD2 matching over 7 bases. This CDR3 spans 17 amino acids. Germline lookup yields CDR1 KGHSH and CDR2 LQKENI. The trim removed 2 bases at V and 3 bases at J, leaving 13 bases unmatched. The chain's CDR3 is CASSPSSGGRGGYEQYF. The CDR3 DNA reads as TGTGCCAGCTCACCATCCTCGGGCGGGAGAGGAGGCTACGAGCAGTACTTC.

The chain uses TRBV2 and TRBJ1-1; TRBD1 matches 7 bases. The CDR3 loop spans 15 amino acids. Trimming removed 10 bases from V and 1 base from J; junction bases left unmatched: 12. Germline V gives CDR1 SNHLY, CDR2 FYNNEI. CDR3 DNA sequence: TGTGCCACCCGACAGGGAGGAATTCGGAACACTGAAGCTTTCTTT. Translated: CATRQGGIRNTEAFF.

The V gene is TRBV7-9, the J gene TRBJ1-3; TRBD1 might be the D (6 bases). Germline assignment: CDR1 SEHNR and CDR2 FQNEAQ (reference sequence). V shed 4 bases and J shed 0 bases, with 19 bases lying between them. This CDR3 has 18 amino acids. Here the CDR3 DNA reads TGTGCCAGCAGCTCCCAAAAGTTACAGGGCCGCTCTGGAAACACCATATATTTT. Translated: CASSSQKLQGRSGNTIYF.

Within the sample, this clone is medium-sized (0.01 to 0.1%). In DNA form, the CDR3 reads TGCGCCAGCAGCTTGGGACAGGGATGGAACGGGGAGCTGTTTTTT. Its translation is CASSLGQGWNGELFF. The chain combines TRBV5-1 with TRBJ2-2; 7 nucleotides match TRBD1. The CDR3 is made up of 15 amino acids. J lost 7 bases, V lost 0 bases, and 6 bases had no gene match. The germline CDR1 and CDR2 sequences are SGHRS and YFSETQ. The variable domain in full, completed from reference TRBV5-1 and TRBJ2-2, reads KAGVTQTPRYLIKTRGQQVTLSCSPISGHRSVSWYQQTPGQGLQFLFEYFSETQRNKGNFPGRFSGRQFSNSRSEMNVSTLELGDSALYLCASSLGQGWNGELFFGEGSRLTVL.

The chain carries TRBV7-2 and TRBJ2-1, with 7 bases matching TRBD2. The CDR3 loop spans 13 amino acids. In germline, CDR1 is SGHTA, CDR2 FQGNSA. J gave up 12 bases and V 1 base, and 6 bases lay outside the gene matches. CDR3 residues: CASSLVFSGGQFF. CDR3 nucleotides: TGTGCCAGCAGCTTAGTCTTTTCGGGAGGGCAGTTCTTC.

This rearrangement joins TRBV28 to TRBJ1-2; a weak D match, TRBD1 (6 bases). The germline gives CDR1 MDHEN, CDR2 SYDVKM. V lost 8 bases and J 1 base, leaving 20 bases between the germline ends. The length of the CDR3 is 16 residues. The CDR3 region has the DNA TGTGCCAGCGAAGGGACATCGACCCTGCTTAACTATGGCTACACCTTC. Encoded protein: CASEGTSTLLNYGYTF.

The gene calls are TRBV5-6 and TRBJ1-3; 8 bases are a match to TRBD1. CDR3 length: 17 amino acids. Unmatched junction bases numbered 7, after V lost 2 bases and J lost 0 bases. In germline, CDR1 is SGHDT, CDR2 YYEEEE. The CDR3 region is CASSFRDRIFSGNTIYF. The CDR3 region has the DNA TGTGCCAGCAGCTTCCGGGACAGGATATTCTCTGGAAACACCATATATTTT.

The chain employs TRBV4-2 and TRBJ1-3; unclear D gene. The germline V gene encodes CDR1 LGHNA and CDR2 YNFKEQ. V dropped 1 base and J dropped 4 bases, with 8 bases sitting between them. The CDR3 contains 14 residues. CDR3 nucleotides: TGTGCCAGCAGCCAAGTGACTGGAGGAAACACCATATATTTT. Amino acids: CASSQVTGGNTIYF.

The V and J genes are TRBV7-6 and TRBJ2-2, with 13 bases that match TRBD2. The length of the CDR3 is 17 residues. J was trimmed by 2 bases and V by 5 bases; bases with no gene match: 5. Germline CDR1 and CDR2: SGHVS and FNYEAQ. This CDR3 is CASSPWTSGSNTGELFF. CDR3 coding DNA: TGTGCCAGCAGCCCCTGGACTAGCGGGAGTAACACCGGGGAGCTGTTTTTT.